This TCR beta chain originates from a study of blood T cell repertoires in COVID-19. The protocol was immunoSEQ multiplex PCR, while the TCRdb copy is restricted to in-frame clones and leaves out a portion. In the table there are around 220,000 clones, 80% to 85% of which are singletons. The CDR3 has 18 residues. The V gene's germline CDR1 is LGHDT and CDR2 YNNKEL (reference sequence). V lost 1 base, J lost 0 bases, and 10 bases stayed unmatched. The chain uses TRBV3-1 (or the pseudogene TRBV3-2) and TRBJ2-3, with 7 bases lining up with TRBD1. Sequenced: peripheral blood. This receptor was identified in a human donor in a cohort sampled during active COVID-19. The chain's CDR3 is CASSQGRTGGWSTDTQYF. Written as DNA, the CDR3 is TGTGCCAGCAGCCAAGGTCGGACAGGCGGCTGGAGCACAGATACGCAGTATTTT.